A single sample gave rise to the 17 T cell receptor beta chains below, sequenced in a study of vaccination and CD4 T cells after COVID-19. Scientists ran DNA taken from cultured CD4+ T cells through the Oncomine TCR Beta short-read assay for sequencing. Each CDR3 protein gets one entry after TCRdb re-called the PCR reads with MiXCR. This table holds 8,500 to 9,500 distinct CDR3 sequences, 31% found once. The sample's treatment: roughly 11-day PBMC culture with coronavirus spike peptide pools or control peptides (ViraFEST assay). The unexposed donor's CD4+ T cells were collected before the COVID-19 pandemic (2011-2018). Their antigens are not known. Input material: CD4+ T cells from blood, cultured in vitro. The source is a human donor in good health.

V gene TRBV11-2 combines with J gene TRBJ2-2; TRBD1 aligns across 8 bases. CDR3 size: 17 residues. V shed 5 bases, J shed 0 bases, and the junction held 8 bases outside the gene matches. Per germline, CDR1 SGHAT and CDR2 FQNNGV. CDR3 sequence reads: CASSLRGQEANTGELFF. CDR3 coding DNA: TGTGCCAGCAGCCTCCGGGGACAGGAAGCGAACACCGGGGAGCTGTTTTTT.

Only a few counts were recorded for this clonotype. CDR3 coding DNA: TGCAGCGTTGCCCTCCGGACAGTGAACACTGAAGCTTTCTTT. Translating it yields CSVALRTVNTEAFF. The genes are TRBV29-1 and TRBJ1-1; the D gene is possibly TRBD1 (6 bases). V lost 4 bases and J 0 bases, leaving 12 bases between the germline ends. CDR1 and CDR2 (germline): SQVTM, ANQGSEA. CDR3 length equals 14 residues.

The V gene is TRBV12-5, the J gene TRBJ2-7, with a tentative D call TRBD2 (6 bases). The germline V gene has CDR1 LGHNT and CDR2 FRNRAP. The germline V and J ends were trimmed by 5 bases and 0 bases, with 11 bases remaining between them. The CDR3 is made up of 14 amino acids. The CDR3 DNA sequence: TGTGCTAGTGGTCAGGACGGGAGCTCCTACGAGCAGTACTTC. Its protein is CASGQDGSSYEQYF.

This sequence joins TRBV7-2 and TRBJ1-3, with a weak D call TRBD1 (5 bases). Germline CDR1 SGHTA, CDR2 FQGNSA. This CDR3 is 15 amino acids long. Trimming took 4 bases from V and 3 from J, leaving 13 bases between them. The chain's CDR3 is CASSSRGGGGNTIYF. The CDR3 region has the DNA TGTGCCAGCAGCTCCCGGGGCGGCGGTGGAAACACCATATATTTT.

This sequence joins TRBV30 and TRBJ1-5; the D is unclear. Germline CDR1 is GTSNPN and CDR2 is SVGIG (reference sequence). V was shortened by 0 bases and J by 8 bases, with 11 bases between the two germline ends. The CDR3 loop spans 13 amino acids. The CDR3 region is CAWSVGRDKPQHF. The CDR3 DNA sequence: TGTGCCTGGAGTGTAGGACGCGATAAGCCCCAGCATTTT.

The chain has TRBV27 and TRBJ2-3; TRBD1 matches at 11 bases. V gave up 2 bases and J gave up 5 bases; unmatched junction bases: 9. Germline lookup yields CDR1 MNHEY and CDR2 SMNVEV (reference sequence). The CDR3 is 17 residues long. CDR3: CASSLPTPGQGVDTQYF. CDR3 DNA sequence: TGTGCCAGCAGTTTACCGACCCCGGGACAGGGGGTAGATACGCAGTATTTT.

This clonotype was seen a few times. This chain joins TRBV6-5 and TRBJ1-1, with a possible D match to TRBD1 (5 bases). Trimming took 0 bases from V and 6 from J, leaving 23 bases between them. Germline CDR1 and CDR2: MNHEY and SVGAGI. The CDR3 spans 18 residues. CDR3 in amino acids: CASSYSLGTEENRPEAFF. The CDR3, as DNA: TGTGCCAGCAGTTACTCGCTTGGGACCGAGGAAAATAGACCTGAAGCTTTCTTT.

The chain is built from TRBV30 and TRBJ1-2, with 11 bases aligning to TRBD1. V was clipped by 5 bases and J by 8 bases; unmatched bases: 7. The CDR3 extends over 13 amino acids. In germline, CDR1 is GTSNPN, CDR2 SVGIG (reference sequence). In DNA, the CDR3 is TGTGCCTGGGGGGACAGGGGGTTCAAGGGCTACACCTTC. It specifies CAWGDRGFKGYTF.

This clonotype has more than one count but fewer than ten. The rearrangement joins TRBV6-1 to TRBJ1-1, with D maybe TRBD1 (6 bases). V was shortened by 5 bases and J by 7 bases, with 29 bases between the two germline ends. Germline-derived CDR1 and CDR2 are MNHNS and SASEGT. The length of the CDR3 is 18 residues. CDR3 nucleotides: TGTGCCAGCAGTAAAACGGGGGACTGGTTTGGGGGGCGCAGTGAAGCTTTCTTT. As protein: CASSKTGDWFGGRSEAFF.

This clonotype has only a few counts. This sequence joins TRBV20-1 and TRBJ1-5; 10 bases are a match to TRBD1. V lost 7 bases, J lost 7 bases, and 7 bases stayed unmatched. From germline, CDR1 is DFQATT and CDR2 SNEGSKA (reference sequence). The CDR3 totals 13 residues. CDR3 coding DNA: TGCAGTGTTAACCGGGACAGGGGCCAGCCCCAGCATTTT. Its protein product is CSVNRDRGQPQHF.

This clonotype was seen more than once but under ten times. The rearrangement uses TRBV6-2 or TRBV6-3 and TRBJ1-2; perhaps TRBD1 as D (5 bases). V was pared by 6 bases and J by 1 base, with 12 bases between. This CDR3 comprises 14 residues. Germline values: CDR1 MNHEY, CDR2 SVGEGT. The CDR3, as DNA: TGTGCCAGCAGAAAGGGGCTAATTAACTATGGCTACACCTTC. It yields the protein CASRKGLINYGYTF.

The chain links TRBV14 to TRBJ2-5; 10 bases fit TRBD2. The CDR3 loop spans 16 amino acids. Germline V gene sequence: CDR1 SGHDN, CDR2 FVKESK. V lost 6 bases, J lost 4 bases, and 11 bases stayed unmatched. The CDR3 nucleotides are TGTGCCAGCAGTCGGAGGGCTAGCGGGGGAGCAGAGACCCAGTACTTC. Its translation: CASSRRASGGAETQYF.

The rearrangement joins TRBV6-5 to TRBJ2-5; TRBD2 agrees at 7 bases. The V gene's germline CDR1 is MNHEY and CDR2 SVGAGI. The CDR3 has 14 residues. V was clipped by 2 bases and J by 7 bases; unmatched bases: 7. The CDR3 sequence: CASSYGGEAGTQYF. CDR3 DNA sequence: TGTGCCAGCAGTTACGGGGGGGAAGCGGGGACCCAGTACTTC.

The genes are TRBV29-1 and TRBJ2-7, with 8 bases aligning to TRBD1. CDR1 and CDR2 from the germline V gene are SQVTM and ANQGSEA. V lost 5 bases, J lost 3 bases, and 3 bases stayed unmatched. CDR3 size: 12 residues. The CDR3 reads CSVKGQGYEQYF. Written as DNA, the CDR3 is TGCAGCGTTAAAGGACAGGGCTACGAGCAGTACTTC.

This chain connects TRBV21-1 to TRBJ2-3; the D call in the table, TRBD1, was not verified against the DNA. TRBV21-1 is a documented pseudogene. This CDR3 contains 16 residues. The CDR3 loop reads CASGPRTGKRTDTQYF. As DNA, the CDR3 is TGTGCCAGCGGACCCCGGACAGGGAAACGCACAGATACGCAGTATTTT.

In its sample, this clonotype was seen a few times. This chain joins TRBV20-1 and TRBJ1-1; D not certain. The CDR3 is 16 residues long. CDR1 is DFQATT, CDR2 SNEGSKA, per germline (reference sequence). Trimming removed 8 bases from V and 3 bases from J, with 25 bases in between. In DNA, the CDR3 is TGCAGTATTTGTAGGGCAGGTCGAGATTTAGACACTGAAGCTTTCTTT. Its translation: CSICRAGRDLDTEAFF.

This clonotype has more than one count but fewer than ten. The rearrangement joins TRBV20-1 to TRBJ2-5; D is unresolved. Germline CDR1 and CDR2: DFQATT and SNEGSKA (reference sequence). This CDR3 is 15 amino acids long. V lost 1 base, J lost 5 bases, and 17 bases lay in between. The CDR3 protein is CSARVDDTIGETQYF. In DNA, the CDR3 is TGCAGTGCTAGAGTCGACGATACGATTGGGGAGACCCAGTACTTC.